Below, 21 T cell receptor beta chains from the same sample are listed, as sequenced in a study of CD8 T cells in ankylosing spondylitis. MiXCR, run by TCRdb on the 5' RACE reads, gives a single entry per CDR3 protein. The sample holds about 360,000 distinct CDR3 sequences, roughly 20% seen once. Sequenced: blood, either unsorted or a sorted T cell fraction (not recorded which). These receptors all come from a male donor with ankylosing spondylitis or in good health (not recorded which).

This clonotype came up many times. Relative to the germline gene, one junction end is altered; a read error may explain this. The rearrangement links TRBV12-3 or TRBV12-4 to TRBJ2-3; 9 nucleotides align to TRBD2. This CDR3 spans 14 amino acids. CDR3 amino acids: CASSVAGVTDTQYF. In nucleotides, the CDR3 is TGTGCCAGCAGTGTAGCGGGGGTGACAGATACGCAGTATTTT.

J is TRBJ2-1 and V is TRBV12-3 or TRBV12-4; D is undetermined. The CDR3 consists of 18 residues. Trimming shortened V by 4 bases and J by 7 bases, and 26 bases separated the two germline ends. The CDR3 region is CASSSPTPSPPWVNEQFF. The CDR3 region has the DNA TGTGCCAGCAGTTCACCGACGCCATCACCGCCTTGGGTGAATGAGCAGTTCTTC.

This clonotype was seen only a few times. This chain uses TRBV12-3 or TRBV12-4 with TRBJ2-3; D is uncertain. Trimming stripped 3 bases from V and 8 bases from J, with 9 bases between. This CDR3 is 12 amino acids long. CDR3 region: CASSFDRGTQYF. The CDR3 region has the DNA TGTGCCAGCAGTTTTGACCGAGGTACGCAGTATTTT.

This clonotype was seen more than once but under ten times. This chain uses TRBV28 with TRBJ2-5, with 8 bases fitting TRBD2. Germline CDR1 and CDR2: MDHEN and SYDVKM. There are 16 residues in the CDR3. Losses at the gene ends were 2 bases for V and 0 bases for J; bases not matched to a gene: 5. Written as DNA, the CDR3 is TGTGCCAGCAGTTTAGTCCAGCGGGGGTACCAAGAGACCCAGTACTTC. As protein: CASSLVQRGYQETQYF.

The chain is built from TRBV3-1 and TRBJ2-1; D tentatively fits TRBD1 or TRBD2 (6 bases each). Germline V lookup: CDR1 LGHDT, CDR2 YNNKEL (reference sequence). V was clipped by 4 bases and J by 6 bases, with 16 bases between them. The CDR3 covers 15 residues. In DNA form, the CDR3 reads TGTGCCAGCAGCCCGCCCCGGGGGACATTCAATGAGCAGTTCTTC. Translation gives CASSPPRGTFNEQFF.

There are a few counts of this clonotype. The CDR3 DNA reads as TGCAGTGCTAGAGTGGCTAGCGGCCCGTACAATGAGCAGTTCTTC. This codes for CSARVASGPYNEQFF. The chain couples TRBV20-1 to TRBJ2-1; 7 bases are a match to TRBD2. The CDR3 is 15 residues long. V lost 1 base and J lost 4; bases outside the gene matches: 7. Germline CDR1 reads DFQATT; CDR2 reads SNEGSKA (reference sequence).

The chain links TRBV29-1 to TRBJ1-1, with 8 nucleotides matching TRBD1. The CDR3 is 14 residues long. J gave up 5 bases and V 6 bases, and 11 bases lay outside the gene matches. Germline CDR1 reads SQVTM; CDR2 reads ANQGSEA. This CDR3 reads CSVKGGRGPTEAFF. For the CDR3, the DNA is TGCAGCGTAAAGGGGGGCAGGGGGCCTACTGAAGCTTTCTTT.

This clonotype was seen a few times. The rearrangement joins TRBV20-1 to TRBJ1-1, with TRBD1 matching over 8 bases. This CDR3 region has 13 residues. V trimming: 1 base; J trimming: 3 bases; junction bases outside the gene matches: 1. The V gene's germline CDR1 is DFQATT and CDR2 SNEGSKA (reference sequence). CDR3 nucleotide sequence: TGCAGTGCTAGAGGGGGACAGGACACTGAAGCTTTCTTT. The encoded protein is CSARGGQDTEAFF.

This clonotype was detected many times. The CDR3 DNA reads as TGTGCCAGCAGTTCAACAGGCAAGAAGGGTGAGCAGTTCTTC. This translates into CASSSTGKKGEQFF. V and J are TRBV12-3 or TRBV12-4 and TRBJ2-1; TRBD1 might be the D (5 bases). CDR3 length: 14 residues. Trimming stripped 4 bases from V and 9 bases from J, with 16 bases between.

This clonotype has a handful of counts. The chain recombines TRBV6-2 or TRBV6-3 with TRBJ2-3; D assignment may be TRBD1 or TRBD2 (5 bases each). The germline V and J ends were trimmed by 0 bases and 0 bases, with 22 bases remaining between them. Germline V gene lookup returns CDR1 MNHEY and CDR2 SVGEGT. CDR3 length equals 20 residues. CDR3 bases: TGTGCCAGCAGTTACTCCAGCTTCTACGAGGGGACGGCGAGCACAGATACGCAGTATTTT. This encodes CASSYSSFYEGTASTDTQYF.

The CDR3 loop is CASSTSGPLNQPQHF. The CDR3 DNA sequence: TGTGCCAGCAGCACCAGCGGCCCCCTCAATCAGCCCCAGCATTTT. The rearrangement uses TRBV7-9 and TRBJ1-5, with D hard to call. Germline CDR1 SEHNR, CDR2 FQNEAQ (reference sequence). CDR3 length: 15 residues. The ends were cut back, 5 bases at V and 3 bases at J, with 14 bases in the middle.

This clonotype was counted a few times. J is TRBJ2-5 and V is TRBV7-9, with 7 bases lining up with TRBD2. J lost 5 bases, V lost 2 bases, and 11 bases had no gene match. The CDR3 is 16 residues long. Germline V gives CDR1 SEHNR, CDR2 FQNEAQ (reference sequence). The CDR3 nucleotides read TGTGCCAGCAGCTTACTGATCTCGGGGGGAGAGGAGACCCAGTACTTC. It specifies CASSLLISGGEETQYF.

This clonotype was observed a single time. The chain employs TRBV18 and TRBJ2-7; D is undetermined. Germline loops: CDR1 KGHSH, CDR2 LQKENI. V was clipped by 1 base and J by 6 bases, with 13 bases between them. The CDR3 spans 14 residues. The CDR3 region is CASSPRDAIGEQYF. The CDR3 DNA reads TGTGCCAGCTCACCACGCGACGCAATAGGCGAGCAGTACTTC.

This clonotype was seen more than once but under ten times. The CDR3 sequence is CASSLSSRTYEQYF. The CDR3 region has the DNA TGCGCCAGCAGCCTAAGCTCTAGAACCTACGAGCAGTACTTC. This chain connects TRBV4-1 to TRBJ2-7, with D uncertain. V was trimmed by 4 bases and J by 2 bases, leaving 12 bases between them. The CDR3 length is 14 residues. Germline assignment: CDR1 MGHRA and CDR2 YSYEKL.

The chain joins TRBV12-3 or TRBV12-4 to TRBJ2-1; D is uncertain. The V end lost 3 bases, the J end lost 0 bases, and 21 bases lay between the germline ends. The CDR3 totals 19 residues. CDR3 DNA: TGTGCCAGCAGTTTCCCCATCCAACATCAGGTCTTCTCCTACAATGAGCAGTTCTTC. As protein: CASSFPIQHQVFSYNEQFF.

This clonotype was counted between two and nine times. The chain is built from TRBV28 and TRBJ2-5, with 14 bases aligning to TRBD2. V lost 4 bases, J lost 2 bases, and 12 bases stayed unmatched. Germline-derived CDR1 and CDR2 are MDHEN and SYDVKM. The CDR3 is 19 residues long. The DNA of the CDR3 is TGTGCCAGCAGTTCCCCCTGGACTAGCGGGGGGCTATTGCAAGAGACCCAGTACTTC. Its translation is CASSSPWTSGGLLQETQYF.

This clonotype was seen only a few times. CDR3 sequence (DNA): TGTGCCAGCACCACGGACGTTAACAGTCAGCCCCAGCATTTT. It codes for CASTTDVNSQPQHF. The rearrangement uses TRBV12-3 or TRBV12-4 and TRBJ1-5; D gene ambiguous. The CDR3 sequence is 14 residues long. The V end lost 7 bases, the J end lost 6 bases, and 16 bases lay between the germline ends.

The J gene is TRBJ1-5, the V gene TRBV29-1; tentative D call: TRBD1 (5 bases). V shed 8 bases and J shed 2 bases, with 16 bases lying between them. The CDR3 totals 14 residues. Germline V gene data show CDR1 as SQVTM and CDR2 as ANQGSEA. The CDR3 DNA reads as TGCAGCCCCCCTTGGGTGGGGGGCAATCAGCCCCAGCATTTT. Amino acids: CSPPWVGGNQPQHF.

The table lists this clonotype with a few counts. The chain has TRBV12-3 or TRBV12-4 and TRBJ1-1, with D maybe TRBD1 (6 bases). Deletions cut 2 bases from V and 3 bases from J, with 13 bases between. This CDR3 has 15 amino acids. CDR3 nucleotides: TGTGCCAGCAGTTTATCCCCGGCAGGGGACACTGAAGCTTTCTTT. Its protein product is CASSLSPAGDTEAFF.

The V and J genes are TRBV7-9 and TRBJ2-7; D is perhaps TRBD1 (5 bases). The CDR3 length is 13 residues. The germline gives CDR1 SEHNR, CDR2 FQNEAQ (reference sequence). Deletions cut 2 bases from V and 3 bases from J, with 8 bases between. CDR3 region: CASSLSRDYEQYF. In DNA form, the CDR3 reads TGTGCCAGCAGCTTAAGCAGGGACTACGAGCAGTACTTC. The full variable domain, completed using reference TRBV7-9 and TRBJ2-7, is DTGVSQNPRHKITKRGQNVTFRCDPISEHNRLYWYRQTLGQGPEFLTYFQNEAQLEKSRLLSDRFSAERPKGSFSTLEIQRTEQGDSAMYLCASSLSRDYEQYFGPGTRLTVT.

In its sample, this clonotype was seen many times. The rearrangement links TRBV4-1 to TRBJ2-5, with D uncertain. Trimming took off 6 bases at V and 5 bases at J, with 13 bases between the two ends. The CDR3 sequence is 13 residues long. CDR1 and CDR2 (germline): MGHRA, YSYEKL. The CDR3 spells CASSLPGGETQYF. CDR3 nucleotide sequence: TGCGCCAGCAGTCTACCCGGCGGTGAGACCCAGTACTTC.